This T cell receptor beta chain was identified during a study of T cell repertoires in cytomegalovirus infection. About the research overall: HLA-B-restricted CMV epitopes that are well studied were used alongside recently identified HLA-C-restricted ones. Carrying CMV and the relevant HLA type showed in public TCR beta signatures.

MiXCR, applied by TCRdb to the reads, yields one record per CDR3 protein. The sample carries fewer than 1,000,000 distinct CDR3 sequences, more than 25% recorded once. Unmatched junction bases numbered 8, after V lost 8 bases and J lost 0 bases. The CDR3 runs 16 residues. CDR1 is KGHDR and CDR2 is SFDVKD in the germline V gene. Findings and limits, study-wide: Adding up the frequency of public TCR beta families identified people who carried CMV plus the relevant HLA. Within the response measured ex vivo, HLA-C-restricted CMV-specific TCR beta clonotypes were dominant.

On this clonotype itself: What it recognizes is unknown.

Sequenced here: cultured CD8+ T cells from PBMCs, sampled from culture after CMV antigen stimulation. The genes are TRBV24-1 and TRBJ1-1; 10 nucleotides align to TRBD1. The sequence came from a human donor in good health (CMV status not recorded). Some clones in this sample may be carry-over from other donors' samples. This chain's CDR3 is CATNPGQGRMNTEAFF. The CDR3 DNA sequence: TGTGCCACCAACCCGGGACAGGGGCGCATGAACACTGAAGCTTTCTTT.